One and the same sample provided the 21 T cell receptor beta chains below, sequenced in a study of technical replicates of blood from a handful of donors. Measured with immunoSEQ multiplex PCR; TCRdb has only the in-frame clones, and not every one. Here the sample spans 70,000 or so clones, roughly 90% being singletons. The source material was T cells isolated from PBMCs. These receptor sequences come from a human donor in good health.

The rearrangement links TRBV5-1 to TRBJ2-7; D not certain. CDR3 length: 13 residues. Germline lookup yields CDR1 SGHRS and CDR2 YFSETQ. The ends were cut back, 0 bases at V and 1 base at J, with 5 bases in the middle. This CDR3 is CASSLDLSYEQYF. CDR3 DNA sequence: TGCGCCAGCAGCTTGGACTTGTCCTACGAGCAGTACTTC. The variable domain in full, with the rest retrieved from reference TRBV5-1 and TRBJ2-7, is KAGVTQTPRYLIKTRGQQVTLSCSPISGHRSVSWYQQTPGQGLQFLFEYFSETQRNKGNFPGRFSGRQFSNSRSEMNVSTLELGDSALYLCASSLDLSYEQYFGPGTRLTVT.

This chain links TRBV9 with TRBJ2-6; tentative D call: TRBD2 (6 bases). V dropped 3 bases and J dropped 0 bases, with 10 bases sitting between them. The CDR3 contains 16 residues. Germline V gives CDR1 SGDLS, CDR2 YYNGEE. The CDR3 DNA is TGTGCCAGCAGCGGCGGGATTTACTCTGGGGCCAACGTCCTGACTTTC. Amino acids: CASSGGIYSGANVLTF.

The chain combines TRBV6-5 with TRBJ1-4; 8 positions agree with TRBD1. Trimming at V came to 2 bases and at J to 6 bases, leaving 5 bases not matched to a gene. The CDR3 consists of 15 residues. CDR1 is MNHEY and CDR2 is SVGAGI in the germline V gene. The CDR3 sequence: CASSYVGQGDEKLFF. The CDR3 nucleotides read TGTGCCAGCAGTTACGTAGGACAGGGCGATGAAAAACTGTTTTTT.

The chain combines TRBV9 with TRBJ1-5; a weak D match, TRBD1 (6 bases). Germline CDR1 and CDR2: SGDLS and YYNGEE. This CDR3 is 16 amino acids long. V lost 0 bases and J lost 16, with 26 bases in between. The CDR3 sequence is CASSVARTEISAWDHF. CDR3 in DNA: TGTGCCAGCAGCGTAGCAAGGACAGAAATATCAGCTTGGGATCATTTT.

This clone occurred once. This chain links TRBV2 with TRBJ1-2; 10 nucleotides line up with TRBD1. The CDR3 contains 13 residues. The junction had 5 bases not matched to a gene; V was cut back by 6 bases and J by 7 bases. Per germline, CDR1 SNHLY and CDR2 FYNNEI. The CDR3 here is CASRDGQGGGYTF. The CDR3, as DNA: TGTGCCAGCAGGGATGGACAGGGGGGTGGCTACACCTTC. The full variable domain, completed using reference TRBV2 and TRBJ1-2, is EPEVTQTPSHQVTQMGQEVILRCVPISNHLYFYWYRQILGQKVEFLVSFYNNEISEKSEIFDDQFSVERPDGSNFTLKIRSTKLEDSAMYFCASRDGQGGGYTFGSGTRLTVV.

J is TRBJ1-2 and V is TRBV28, with 10 bases that match TRBD1. The CDR3 covers 18 residues. J was trimmed by 3 bases and V by 4 bases; bases with no gene match: 14. Germline V gives CDR1 MDHEN, CDR2 SYDVKM. The CDR3 DNA is TGTGCCAGCAGTTCCCGTCGACAGCCGGGACAGGGGCACTATGGCTACACCTTC. The encoded protein is CASSSRRQPGQGHYGYTF.

This CDR3 reads CASHSLRLAGGPYRTYEQYF. In DNA, the CDR3 is TGTGCCAGCCATTCCTTAAGACTAGCGGGAGGGCCATATAGGACCTACGAGCAGTACTTC. The V gene is TRBV28, the J gene TRBJ2-7; the match to TRBD2 covers 14 bases. Germline lookup yields CDR1 MDHEN and CDR2 SYDVKM. The ends lost 8 bases at V and 2 bases at J; junction bases unmatched: 20. This CDR3 contains 20 residues.

The V and J genes are TRBV7-6 and TRBJ2-7, with a weak D call TRBD2 (6 bases). Germline-derived CDR1 and CDR2 are SGHVS and FNYEAQ. The length of the CDR3 is 13 residues. Trimming took 5 bases from V and 5 from J, leaving 13 bases between them. The CDR3 is CASSLDWGDEQYF. The CDR3 DNA reads TGTGCCAGCAGCCTCGATTGGGGGGACGAGCAGTACTTC.

The V call is TRBV13, the J call TRBJ2-7, with 10 bases lining up with TRBD2. This CDR3 spans 15 amino acids. Germline CDR1 is PRHDT and CDR2 is FYEKMQ (reference sequence). J gave up 3 bases and V 3 bases, and 5 bases lay outside the gene matches. CDR3 residues: CASSLGTSVYYEQYF. DNA of the CDR3: TGTGCCAGCAGCTTGGGGACTAGCGTTTACTACGAGCAGTACTTC.

The gene calls are TRBV5-1 and TRBJ2-5; D might be TRBD2 (7 bases). This CDR3 contains 14 residues. Germline-derived CDR1 and CDR2 are SGHRS and YFSETQ. Trimming took 4 bases from V and 5 from J, leaving 15 bases between them. CDR3 residues: CASSQLGGRETQYF. CDR3 nucleotides: TGCGCCAGCAGCCAACTGGGGGGGCGGGAGACCCAGTACTTC.

The chain combines TRBV7-6 with TRBJ2-2; 8 bases match TRBD1. From germline, CDR1 is SGHVS and CDR2 FNYEAQ. The CDR3 runs to 14 residues. V trimming: 4 bases; J trimming: 8 bases; junction bases outside the gene matches: 6. The CDR3 nucleotides read TGTGCCAGCAGCTCCGGGACAGGTCTAGGGGAGCTGTTTTTT. Translated: CASSSGTGLGELFF.

The chain employs TRBV28 and TRBJ1-5, with 9 bases lining up with TRBD1. Trimming at V came to 5 bases and at J to 0 bases, leaving 5 bases not matched to a gene. CDR1 and CDR2 from the germline V gene are MDHEN and SYDVKM. The length of the CDR3 is 16 residues. The CDR3 reads CASSPRDRVSNQPQHF. CDR3 bases: TGTGCCAGCAGTCCCCGGGACAGGGTTAGCAATCAGCCCCAGCATTTT.

The CDR3, as DNA: TGTGCCAGCAGCGCGTACCCAGGGGGCCTTGTAACTGAAGCTTTCTTT. Residues: CASSAYPGGLVTEAFF. The rearrangement uses TRBV7-6 and TRBJ1-1; TRBD1 agrees at 8 bases. Germline V CDR1 and CDR2: SGHVS, FNYEAQ. This CDR3 is 16 amino acids long. Germline trimming cut 5 bases from V and 5 bases from J; bases unmatched to any gene: 13.

The chain combines TRBV6-1 with TRBJ1-1, with TRBD1 matching 8 bases. The length of the CDR3 is 17 residues. The trim removed 3 bases at V and 10 bases at J, leaving 19 bases unmatched. Germline V gene data show CDR1 as MNHNS and CDR2 as SASEGT. The CDR3 DNA is TGTGCCAGCAGTGACGGACACAGGGGGATGCCAACATATGGAGCTTTCTTT. Protein product: CASSDGHRGMPTYGAFF.

DNA of the CDR3: TGCGCCAGCAGCCATATTAATGGACAGAGCTCCTACGAGCAGTACTTC. Amino acid sequence: CASSHINGQSSYEQYF. V gene TRBV4-1 combines with J gene TRBJ2-7, with TRBD1 as a possible D gene (6 bases). Germline V gene sequence: CDR1 MGHRA, CDR2 YSYEKL. Trimming removed 3 bases at V and 0 bases at J, with 15 bases between. CDR3 length equals 16 residues.

The rearrangement uses TRBV19 and TRBJ1-4; 8 positions match TRBD1. The length of the CDR3 is 15 residues. The germline gives CDR1 LNHDA, CDR2 SQIVND (reference sequence). V trimming: 7 bases; J trimming: 1 base; junction bases outside the gene matches: 5. CDR3 sequence: CASIRTGGTNEKLFF. CDR3 nucleotides: TGTGCCAGTATAAGAACAGGGGGAACTAATGAAAAACTGTTTTTT.

This rearrangement joins TRBV27 to TRBJ2-1; 9 bases match TRBD2. The CDR3 loop spans 17 amino acids. V shed 2 bases, J shed 6 bases, and the junction held 11 bases outside the gene matches. Germline CDR1 reads MNHEY; CDR2 reads SMNVEV (reference sequence). The CDR3 loop reads CASSLSLAGPKANEQFF. Here the CDR3 DNA reads TGTGCCAGCAGTTTAAGCCTAGCGGGGCCAAAGGCCAATGAGCAGTTCTTC.

This clone occurred once. The chain employs TRBV6-5 and TRBJ2-7; 10 bases fit TRBD1. V lost 7 bases and J lost 5; bases outside the gene matches: 8. CDR1 and CDR2 (germline): MNHEY, SVGAGI. The CDR3 covers 14 residues. CDR3 sequence: CASILDRGIHEQYF. CDR3 in DNA: TGTGCCAGCATCTTGGACAGGGGGATACACGAGCAGTACTTC.

The chain joins TRBV23-1 to TRBJ2-2; D gene uncertain. TRBV23-1 is designated an ORF whose function remains uncertain. The V gene lost 2 bases and the J gene lost 1 base, with 8 bases spanning the gap. CDR3 length: 15 amino acids. The CDR3 DNA sequence: TGCGCCAGCAGTCAAAAGGCGGAGAACACCGGGGAGCTGTTTTTT. Translation: CASSQKAENTGELFF.

The chain's CDR3 is CASSYQQGGRTEAFF. CDR3 nucleotides: TGTGCCAGCAGCTACCAACAGGGGGGAAGAACTGAAGCTTTCTTT. The chain employs TRBV5-6 and TRBJ1-1, with 8 bases that match TRBD1. V was pared by 3 bases and J by 5 bases, with 9 bases of the junction left unmatched. CDR1 is SGHDT, CDR2 YYEEEE, per germline. The CDR3 consists of 15 residues.

CDR3: CASSLESDFTDTQYF. The CDR3 nucleotides are TGCGCCAGCAGCTTGGAGTCAGACTTCACAGATACGCAGTATTTT. The chain couples TRBV5-1 to TRBJ2-3; D gene ambiguous. V was clipped by 0 bases and J by 2 bases, with 10 bases between them. The CDR3 spans 15 residues. Germline assignment: CDR1 SGHRS and CDR2 YFSETQ.